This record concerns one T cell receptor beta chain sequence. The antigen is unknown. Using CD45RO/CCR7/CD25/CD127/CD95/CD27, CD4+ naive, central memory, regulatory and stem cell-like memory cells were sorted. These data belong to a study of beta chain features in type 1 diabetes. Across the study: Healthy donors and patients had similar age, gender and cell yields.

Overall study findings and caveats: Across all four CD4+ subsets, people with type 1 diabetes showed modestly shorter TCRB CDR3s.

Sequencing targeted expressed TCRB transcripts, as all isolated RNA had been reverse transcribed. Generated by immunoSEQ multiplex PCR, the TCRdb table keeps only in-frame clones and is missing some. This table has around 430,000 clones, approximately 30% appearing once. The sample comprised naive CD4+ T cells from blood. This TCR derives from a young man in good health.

The CDR3 is CASSFTSTYEQYF. The CDR3 coding sequence is TGCGCCAGCAGCTTTACTAGCACCTACGAGCAGTACTTC. The chain has TRBV5-1 and TRBJ2-7; weak D call: TRBD2 (6 bases). The germline V gene has CDR1 SGHRS and CDR2 YFSETQ. The CDR3 length is 13 residues. V lost 2 bases and J 2 bases, leaving 8 bases between the germline ends.